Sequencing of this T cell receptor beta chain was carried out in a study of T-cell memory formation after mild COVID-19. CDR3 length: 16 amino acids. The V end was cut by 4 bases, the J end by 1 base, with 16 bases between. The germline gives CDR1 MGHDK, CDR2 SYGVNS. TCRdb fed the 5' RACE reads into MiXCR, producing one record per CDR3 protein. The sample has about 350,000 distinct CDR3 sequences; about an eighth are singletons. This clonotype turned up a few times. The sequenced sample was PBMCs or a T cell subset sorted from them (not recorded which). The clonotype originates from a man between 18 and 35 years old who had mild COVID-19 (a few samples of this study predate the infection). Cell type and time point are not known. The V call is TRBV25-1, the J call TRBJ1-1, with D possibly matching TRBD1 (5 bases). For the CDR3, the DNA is TGTGCCAGCAGTGCGCCCACGGGGCCGGGGAACACTGAAGCTTTCTTT. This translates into CASSAPTGPGNTEAFF.